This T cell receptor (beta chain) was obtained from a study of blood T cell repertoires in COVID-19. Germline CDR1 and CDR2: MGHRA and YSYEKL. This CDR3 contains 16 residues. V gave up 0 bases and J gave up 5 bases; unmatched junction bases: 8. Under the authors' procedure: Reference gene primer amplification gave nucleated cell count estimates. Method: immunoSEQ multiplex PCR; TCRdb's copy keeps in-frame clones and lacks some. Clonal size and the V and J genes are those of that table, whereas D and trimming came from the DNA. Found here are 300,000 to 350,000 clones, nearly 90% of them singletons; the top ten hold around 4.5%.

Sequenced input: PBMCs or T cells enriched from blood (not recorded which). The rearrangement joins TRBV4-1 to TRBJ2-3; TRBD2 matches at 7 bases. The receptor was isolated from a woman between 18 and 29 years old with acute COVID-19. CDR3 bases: TGCGCCAGCAGCCAAGATTCGGGACTAAGAGTAGATACGCAGTATTTT. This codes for CASSQDSGLRVDTQYF.